This T cell receptor beta chain stems from a study of shared clonotypes between healthy human individuals. In its sample, this clone was seen once. The table came from immunoSEQ multiplex PCR; TCRdb's copy has only in-frame clones and leaves some out. This sample has millions of clones, with 85% to 95% found just once. CD45RO-negative CD8 cells positively selected for CCR7 made up the naive population, which excluded terminally differentiated effector memory CD45RA+ cells. Specimen: naive CD8+ T cells from PBMCs. The receptor comes from a man aged 18 to 30 in good health. Some clones in this sample may be carry-over from other donors' samples.

The CDR3 region has the DNA TGTGCCACCAGCGGGGGACTAGTCGGTGAGCAGTTCTTC. This gives the protein CATSGGLVGEQFF. V and J are TRBV15 and TRBJ2-1; 8 positions match TRBD2. CDR1 is LNHNV, CDR2 YYDKDF, per germline (reference sequence). The CDR3 consists of 13 residues. Trimming at V came to 5 bases and at J to 9 bases, leaving 6 bases not matched to a gene.